This entry features one T cell receptor (beta chain) sequence. Trimming left V 2 bases short and J 8 bases short, with 18 bases between. Germline values: CDR1 SEHNR, CDR2 FQNEAQ (reference sequence). The CDR3 is 16 residues long. This record comes from a study of cytomegalovirus exposure and HLA in healthy donors. Overall study: HLA-typed donors were the source of some 85 million unique TCRs, which an early data release held.

Vbeta (60) and Jbeta (13) primers were used in the PCR. Libraries were prepared by immunoSEQ multiplex PCR; TCRdb keeps only in-frame clonotypes and omits some of them. The table records under 200,000 clones, about four fifths of them present only once. The rearrangement links TRBV7-9 to TRBJ2-2, with D perhaps matching TRBD1 (6 bases). The sequenced material came from PBMCs. This receptor was taken from a man in his forties in good health and CMV-seropositive. In nucleotides, the CDR3 is TGTGCCAGCAGCTTACGGAGGCAGGGGAAGAGGGGGGAGCTGTTTTTT. Protein: CASSLRRQGKRGELFF.